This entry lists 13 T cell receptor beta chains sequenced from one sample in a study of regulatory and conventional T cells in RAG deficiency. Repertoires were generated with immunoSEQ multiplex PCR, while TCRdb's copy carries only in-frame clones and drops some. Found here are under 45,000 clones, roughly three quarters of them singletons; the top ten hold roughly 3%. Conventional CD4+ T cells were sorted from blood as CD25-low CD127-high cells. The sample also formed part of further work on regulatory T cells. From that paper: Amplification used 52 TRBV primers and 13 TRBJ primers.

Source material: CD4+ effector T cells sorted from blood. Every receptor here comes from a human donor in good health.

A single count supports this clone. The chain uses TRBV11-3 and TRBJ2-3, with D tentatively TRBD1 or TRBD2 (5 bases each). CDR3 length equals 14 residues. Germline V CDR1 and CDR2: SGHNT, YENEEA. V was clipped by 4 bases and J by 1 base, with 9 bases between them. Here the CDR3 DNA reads TGTGCCAGCAGCTCAGGGACCCGCACAGATACGCAGTATTTT. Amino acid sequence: CASSSGTRTDTQYF.

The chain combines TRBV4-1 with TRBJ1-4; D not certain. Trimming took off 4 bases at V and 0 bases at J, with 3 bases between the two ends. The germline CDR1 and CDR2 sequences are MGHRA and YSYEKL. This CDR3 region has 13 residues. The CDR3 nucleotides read TGCGCCAGCAGCCGCCCAACTAATGAAAAACTGTTTTTT. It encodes CASSRPTNEKLFF.

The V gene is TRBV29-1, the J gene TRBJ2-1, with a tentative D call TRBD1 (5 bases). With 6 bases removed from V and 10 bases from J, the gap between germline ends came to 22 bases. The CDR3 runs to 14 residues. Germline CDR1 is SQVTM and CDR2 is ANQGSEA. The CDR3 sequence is CSVTDLGVVREQFF. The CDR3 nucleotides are TGCAGCGTCACCGATTTAGGGGTTGTACGGGAGCAGTTCTTC.

CDR3 residues: CASSLGWSGGYNEQFF. CDR3 nucleotides: TGCGCCAGCAGCTTGGGCTGGTCAGGAGGGTACAATGAGCAGTTCTTC. The chain couples TRBV5-1 to TRBJ2-1; D is perhaps TRBD2 (6 bases). The CDR3 contains 16 residues. Germline V gene data show CDR1 as SGHRS and CDR2 as YFSETQ. The V gene lost 0 bases and the J gene lost 4 bases, with 14 bases spanning the gap.

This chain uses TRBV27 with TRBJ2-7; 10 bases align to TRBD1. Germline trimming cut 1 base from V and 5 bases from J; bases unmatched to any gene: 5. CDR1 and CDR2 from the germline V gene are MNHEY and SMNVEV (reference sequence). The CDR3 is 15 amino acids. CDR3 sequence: CASSLFGTGANEQYF. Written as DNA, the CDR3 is TGTGCCAGCAGTTTATTTGGGACAGGGGCTAACGAGCAGTACTTC.

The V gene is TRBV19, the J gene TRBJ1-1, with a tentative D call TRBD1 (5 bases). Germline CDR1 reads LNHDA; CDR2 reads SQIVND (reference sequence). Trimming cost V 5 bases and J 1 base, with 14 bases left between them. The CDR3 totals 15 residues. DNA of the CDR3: TGTGCCAGTAGTTATAGCGAGGGGCGGAACACTGAAGCTTTCTTT. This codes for CASSYSEGRNTEAFF.

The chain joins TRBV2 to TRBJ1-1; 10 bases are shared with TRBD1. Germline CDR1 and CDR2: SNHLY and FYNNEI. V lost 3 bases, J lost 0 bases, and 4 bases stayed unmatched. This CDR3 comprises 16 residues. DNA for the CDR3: TGTGCCAGCAGTGAGGGACAGGGGAACTTGAACACTGAAGCTTTCTTT. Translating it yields CASSEGQGNLNTEAFF. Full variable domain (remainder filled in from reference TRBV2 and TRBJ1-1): EPEVTQTPSHQVTQMGQEVILRCVPISNHLYFYWYRQILGQKVEFLVSFYNNEISEKSEIFDDQFSVERPDGSNFTLKIRSTKLEDSAMYFCASSEGQGNLNTEAFFGQGTRLTVV.

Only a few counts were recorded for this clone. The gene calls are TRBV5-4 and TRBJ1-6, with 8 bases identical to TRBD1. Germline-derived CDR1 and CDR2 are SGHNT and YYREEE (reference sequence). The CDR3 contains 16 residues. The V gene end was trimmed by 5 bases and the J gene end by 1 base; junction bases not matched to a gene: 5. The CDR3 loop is CASRDTGGSYNSPLHF. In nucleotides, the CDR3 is TGTGCCAGCAGGGATACAGGGGGATCCTATAATTCACCCCTCCACTTT.

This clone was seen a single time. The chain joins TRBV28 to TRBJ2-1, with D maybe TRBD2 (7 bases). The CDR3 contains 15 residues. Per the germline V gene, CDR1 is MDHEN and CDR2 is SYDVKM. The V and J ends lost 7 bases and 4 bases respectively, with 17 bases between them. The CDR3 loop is CASIPGGGLYNEQFF. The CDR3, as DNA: TGTGCCAGCATCCCTGGGGGGGGCCTGTACAATGAGCAGTTCTTC.

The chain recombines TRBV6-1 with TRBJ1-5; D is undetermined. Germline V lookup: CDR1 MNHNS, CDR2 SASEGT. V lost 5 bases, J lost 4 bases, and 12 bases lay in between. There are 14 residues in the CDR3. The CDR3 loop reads CASSPTWVNQPQHF. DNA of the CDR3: TGTGCCAGCAGTCCCACCTGGGTTAATCAGCCCCAGCATTTT.

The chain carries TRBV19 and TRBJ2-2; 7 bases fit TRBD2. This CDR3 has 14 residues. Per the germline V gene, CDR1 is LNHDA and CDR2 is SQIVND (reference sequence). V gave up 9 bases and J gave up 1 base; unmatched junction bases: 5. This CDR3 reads CASRPGGNTGELFF. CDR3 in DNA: TGTGCCAGCCGACCGGGGGGGAACACCGGGGAGCTGTTTTTT.

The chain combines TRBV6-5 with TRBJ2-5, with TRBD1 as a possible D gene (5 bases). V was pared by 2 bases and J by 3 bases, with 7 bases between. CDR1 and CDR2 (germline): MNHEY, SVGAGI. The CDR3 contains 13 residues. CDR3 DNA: TGTGCCAGCAGTTACAAGGACAAAGAGACCCAGTACTTC. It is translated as CASSYKDKETQYF.

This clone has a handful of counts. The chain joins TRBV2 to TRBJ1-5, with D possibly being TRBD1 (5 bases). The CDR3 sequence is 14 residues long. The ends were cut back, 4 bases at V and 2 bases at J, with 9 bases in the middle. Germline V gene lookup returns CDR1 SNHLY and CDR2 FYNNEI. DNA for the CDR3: TGTGCCAGCAGTGTGGACATGGGCAATCAGCCCCAGCATTTT. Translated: CASSVDMGNQPQHF.